Listed below are T cell receptor beta chains from one sample, sequenced in a study of technical replicates of blood from a handful of donors. Sequenced by immunoSEQ multiplex PCR; TCRdb stores in-frame clones only, minus some. Of around 12,000 clones listed, over 70% are singletons. Sequenced material: PBMCs. The receptors shown here come from a human donor in good health. CDR3s include the opening cysteine and the closing phenylalanine or tryptophan. The D gene is left open where the match is weak. Clone size is not always given. Where it is, it says once, few, many or a class for expanded clones.

J: TRBJ1-5
length: 13
V: TRBV2
D: TRBD1
size: NA
DNA: TGTGCCAGCCATGGACAGGGCGGTCAGCCCCAGCATTTT
CDR3: CASHGQGGQPQHF

J: TRBJ1-2
length: 14
V: TRBV11-2
D: NA
size: few
DNA: TGTGCCAGCAGCCCGCTTGACAGTTTTCTGGGCTACACCTTC
CDR3: CASSPLDSFLGYTF

J: TRBJ2-1
length: 13
V: TRBV5-1
D: NA
size: NA
DNA: TGCGCCAGCAGCTTGGGACTAGACAATGAGCAGTTCTTC
CDR3: CASSLGLDNEQFF

J: TRBJ2-3
length: 17
V: TRBV10-3
D: TRBD2
size: NA
DNA: TGTGCCATCAAGAGGGCGGGACTAGCGGAACCCACAGATACGCAGTATTTT
CDR3: CAIKRAGLAEPTDTQYF

J: TRBJ2-5
length: 17
V: TRBV15
D: NA
size: NA
DNA: TGTGCCACCAGCAGGGGCGGGCGCGGCAATTACCAAGAGACCCAGTACTTC
CDR3: CATSRGGRGNYQETQYF

J: TRBJ1-4
length: 14
V: TRBV6-5
D: NA
size: NA
DNA: TGTGCCAGCAGCAGGACAGTCCTTAATGAAAAACTGTTTTTT
CDR3: CASSRTVLNEKLFF

J: TRBJ2-7
length: 14
V: TRBV5-1
D: NA
size: NA
DNA: TGCGCCAGCAGCCCGGCGGGCTCGTCCCACGAGCAGTACTTC
CDR3: CASSPAGSSHEQYF

J: TRBJ2-3
length: 13
V: TRBV2
D: NA
size: NA
DNA: TGTGCCAGCAGTATGTATCGCACAGATACGCAGTATTTT
CDR3: CASSMYRTDTQYF

J: TRBJ1-2
length: 15
V: TRBV9
D: TRBD1
size: NA
DNA: TGTGCCAGCAGCGTGGACAGGGGGAGACGCGGTGGCTACACCTTC
CDR3: CASSVDRGRRGGYTF

J: TRBJ1-1
length: 14
V: TRBV5-1
D: NA
size: NA
DNA: TGCGCCAGCATCCCGGACACTTCGAACACTGAAGCTTTCTTT
CDR3: CASIPDTSNTEAFF

J: TRBJ2-5
length: 13
V: TRBV7-9
D: NA
size: NA
DNA: TGTGCCAGCAGCCAGAGCCCCAGGGAGACCCAGTACTTC
CDR3: CASSQSPRETQYF

J: TRBJ2-7
length: 17
V: TRBV2
D: NA
size: NA
DNA: TGTGCCAGCAGTGATGGCGGCATCCGGGACAACTCCTACGAGCAGTACTTC
CDR3: CASSDGGIRDNSYEQYF

J: TRBJ1-4
length: 16
V: TRBV30
D: TRBD1
size: NA
DNA: TGTGCCTGGAGCTCAACCACGGGACAGGGGCGAGAAAAACTGTTTTTT
CDR3: CAWSSTTGQGREKLFF

J: TRBJ2-7
length: 14
V: TRBV10-2
D: TRBD1
size: NA
DNA: TGCGCCAGCACCGGGACAGGGAACCCCTACGAGCAGTACTTC
CDR3: CASTGTGNPYEQYF

J: TRBJ2-1
length: 15
V: TRBV2
D: TRBD2
size: NA
DNA: TGTGCCAGCAGGGAACTAGCGGGAGTTTCCAATGAGCAGTTCTTC
CDR3: CASRELAGVSNEQFF

J: TRBJ1-1
length: 13
V: TRBV27
D: TRBD1
size: NA
DNA: TGTGCCAGCAGAGGGACAGGGGAGGGTGAAGCTTTCTTT
CDR3: CASRGTGEGEAFF

J: TRBJ2-3
length: 13
V: TRBV9
D: NA
size: NA
DNA: TGTGCCAGCAGCGAATATAGCACAGATACGCAGTATTTT
CDR3: CASSEYSTDTQYF

J: TRBJ2-3
length: 15
V: TRBV27
D: TRBD2
size: NA
DNA: TGTGCCAGCAGTTTAGGACTAGCGCCCGCGGATACGCAGTATTTT
CDR3: CASSLGLAPADTQYF

J: TRBJ2-7
length: 14
V: TRBV5-6
D: NA
size: NA
DNA: TGTGCCAGCAGCACAGGGCTGGGAGCCTACGAGCAGTACTTC
CDR3: CASSTGLGAYEQYF

J: TRBJ2-7
length: 13
V: TRBV10-3
D: NA
size: NA
DNA: TGTGCCATCAGCGGCAGGGGTTCTGGCGAGCAGTACTTC
CDR3: CAISGRGSGEQYF

J: TRBJ2-1
length: 15
V: TRBV7-9
D: NA
size: NA
DNA: TGTGCCAGCAGCTTATCGTACAACTCCTACAATGAGCAGTTCTTC
CDR3: CASSLSYNSYNEQFF

J: TRBJ1-4
length: 13
V: TRBV11-2
D: NA
size: once
DNA: TGTGCCAGCAGTCGCCGGGGGGGGGAAAAACTGTTTTTT
CDR3: CASSRRGGEKLFF

J: TRBJ1-3
length: 15
V: TRBV5-8
D: NA
size: NA
DNA: TGTGCCAGCAGCTTGCAGGGATGGTCTGGAAACACCATATATTTT
CDR3: CASSLQGWSGNTIYF

J: TRBJ1-5
length: 15
V: TRBV2
D: NA
size: few
DNA: TGTGCCAGCAGTCCGACCCGACAGATCGATCAGCCCCAGCATTTT
CDR3: CASSPTRQIDQPQHF

J: TRBJ2-1
length: 17
V: TRBV7-6
D: TRBD2
size: NA
DNA: TGTGCCAGCAGCTCGTATTCCGGGACTAGCGGCGACAATGAGCAGTTCTTC
CDR3: CASSSYSGTSGDNEQFF

J: TRBJ2-2
length: 14
V: TRBV29-1
D: TRBD1
size: NA
DNA: TGCAGCGTTTCCACAGGGGGCCGTACCGGGGAGCTGTTTTTT
CDR3: CSVSTGGRTGELFF

J: TRBJ2-1
length: 15
V: TRBV5-1
D: NA
size: few
DNA: TGCGCCAGCAGCTTGGGGCAGGGCGCCTACAATGAGCAGTTCTTC
CDR3: CASSLGQGAYNEQFF

J: TRBJ1-2
length: 16
V: TRBV6-1
D: NA
size: NA
DNA: TGTGCCAGCAGTGAAGAAATCACAGGGATTAACTATGGCTACACCTTC
CDR3: CASSEEITGINYGYTF

J: TRBJ1-2
length: 14
V: TRBV5-1
D: TRBD1
size: NA
DNA: TGCGCCAGCAGCCTGGGGGGACAGTCGTATGGCTACACCTTC
CDR3: CASSLGGQSYGYTF

J: TRBJ2-2
length: 13
V: TRBV27
D: NA
size: NA
DNA: TGTGCCAGCAGGCGGGGCCCCGGCGGGGAGCTGTTTTTT
CDR3: CASRRGPGGELFF

J: TRBJ1-5
length: 17
V: TRBV10-3
D: NA
size: NA
DNA: TGTGCCATCAGTGACGGAACAGGGCTTGATAGCAATCAGCCCCAGCATTTT
CDR3: CAISDGTGLDSNQPQHF

J: TRBJ2-7
length: 16
V: TRBV6-4
D: TRBD2
size: NA
DNA: TGTGCCAGCACCCGCTTCTCCGGGCGGGGGTCCTACGAGCAGTACTTC
CDR3: CASTRFSGRGSYEQYF

J: TRBJ2-3
length: 16
V: TRBV7-9
D: TRBD2
size: NA
DNA: TGTGCCAGCAGCATTGGCGGGACTAGCGGCACAGATACGCAGTATTTT
CDR3: CASSIGGTSGTDTQYF

J: TRBJ1-1
length: 15
V: TRBV9
D: NA
size: few
DNA: TGTGCCAGCAGCGTAGATACAGGGATGAACACTGAAGCTTTCTTT
CDR3: CASSVDTGMNTEAFF

J: TRBJ2-3
length: 15
V: TRBV30
D: TRBD2
size: once
DNA: TGTGCCTGGAGTGTATGGCTAGCGGCTATTCCTACGCAGTATTTT
CDR3: CAWSVWLAAIPTQYF

J: TRBJ1-5
length: 15
V: TRBV27
D: TRBD1
size: once
DNA: TGTGCCAGCGCCTCACTGACAGGGGGTCATCAGCCCCAGCATTTT
CDR3: CASASLTGGHQPQHF

J: TRBJ1-4
length: 14
V: TRBV9
D: TRBD1
size: NA
DNA: TGTGCCAGCAGCCTAGGGCCAGGGGGTGAAAAACTGTTTTTT
CDR3: CASSLGPGGEKLFF

J: TRBJ1-1
length: 14
V: TRBV10-3
D: TRBD1
size: NA
DNA: TGTGCCATCATGCCCGGGACAGGGCTTACTGAAGCTTTCTTT
CDR3: CAIMPGTGLTEAFF

J: TRBJ2-2
length: 16
V: TRBV13
D: TRBD2
size: NA
DNA: TGTGCCAGCAGCTTGCAATTGGCGGGAGGTCACGGGGAGCTGTTTTTT
CDR3: CASSLQLAGGHGELFF

J: TRBJ1-1
length: 15
V: TRBV5-1
D: TRBD1
size: NA
DNA: TGCGCCAGCAGCTCCCGGACAGGATCCTTTGCTGAAGCTTTCTTT
CDR3: CASSSRTGSFAEAFF

J: TRBJ1-3
length: 15
V: TRBV9
D: NA
size: few
DNA: TGTGCCAGCAGCGACGGGGACATTTCTGGAAACACCATATATTTT
CDR3: CASSDGDISGNTIYF

J: TRBJ2-1
length: 14
V: TRBV6-5
D: TRBD1
size: NA
DNA: TGTGCCAGCAGAGGGGGCAGTTCCTACAATGAGCAGTTCTTC
CDR3: CASRGGSSYNEQFF

J: TRBJ2-7
length: 17
V: TRBV23-1
D: TRBD1
size: NA
DNA: TGCGCCAGCAGTCAATCGGCGCCGGGACAGCCCTCCTACGAGCAGTACTTC
CDR3: CASSQSAPGQPSYEQYF

J: TRBJ2-1
length: 13
V: TRBV6-1
D: NA
size: NA
DNA: TGTGCCAGCGGAGACAGATCCTACAATGAGCAGTTCTTC
CDR3: CASGDRSYNEQFF

J: TRBJ2-4
length: 17
V: TRBV5-6
D: NA
size: NA
DNA: TGTGCCAGCAGCTTGGAGTTATTCGGGGGAACCAAAAACATTCAGTACTTC
CDR3: CASSLELFGGTKNIQYF

J: TRBJ2-1
length: 17
V: TRBV28
D: TRBD2
size: once
DNA: TGTGCCAGCAGCGACCCTCTGACTAGCGGGAGGGAAGATGAGCAGTTCTTC
CDR3: CASSDPLTSGREDEQFF

J: TRBJ1-2
length: 14
V: TRBV7-6
D: NA
size: NA
DNA: TGTGCCAGCAGTCCGTTTGAGCAGGGAACTGACTACACCTTC
CDR3: CASSPFEQGTDYTF

J: TRBJ1-1
length: 14
V: TRBV6-6
D: NA
size: few
DNA: TGTGCCAGCAGTTACCGTACAGGGAATCCTGGGGCTTTCTTT
CDR3: CASSYRTGNPGAFF

J: TRBJ2-7
length: 14
V: TRBV2
D: TRBD1
size: NA
DNA: TGTGCCAGCAGTACGGGACAGGGGTCCTCCGAGCAGTACTTC
CDR3: CASSTGQGSSEQYF

J: TRBJ2-3
length: 15
V: TRBV5-1
D: TRBD2
size: NA
DNA: TGCGCCAGCAGCTCCACTAGCGGGAGGGTTGGTACGCAGTATTTT
CDR3: CASSSTSGRVGTQYF

J: TRBJ1-1
length: 14
V: TRBV30
D: NA
size: NA
DNA: TGTGCCTGGGGGAGGGACACGCTCCACCCTGAAGCTTTCTTT
CDR3: CAWGRDTLHPEAFF

J: TRBJ2-3
length: 14
V: TRBV2
D: NA
size: large
DNA: TGTGCCAGCAGTGCAGCGGAGACCACAGATACGCAGTATTTT
CDR3: CASSAAETTDTQYF

J: TRBJ2-7
length: 11
V: TRBV29-1
D: NA
size: NA
DNA: TGCAGCGTTGCCACGGTCTACGAGCAGTACTTC
CDR3: CSVATVYEQYF

J: TRBJ1-2
length: 16
V: TRBV5-6
D: TRBD1
size: NA
DNA: TGTGCCAGCAGCTTGGCCGGGACAGGGGGCTGGGGTGGCTACACCTTC
CDR3: CASSLAGTGGWGGYTF

J: TRBJ1-5
length: 14
V: TRBV28
D: NA
size: NA
DNA: TGTGCCAGCAGTTTTCAGGGATGGGATCAGCCCCAGCATTTT
CDR3: CASSFQGWDQPQHF

J: TRBJ2-2
length: 14
V: TRBV11-2
D: NA
size: NA
DNA: TGTGCCAGCAGCCCCAACTCCTATCCCGGGGAGCTGTTTTTT
CDR3: CASSPNSYPGELFF

J: TRBJ1-4
length: 14
V: TRBV19
D: NA
size: NA
DNA: TGTGCCAGTAGTTCGGGTGCAACTAATGAAAAACTGTTTTTT
CDR3: CASSSGATNEKLFF

J: TRBJ1-2
length: 15
V: TRBV7-9
D: TRBD1
size: NA
DNA: TGTGCCAGCAGCTCCGAGGCGACAGGGACCTATGGCTACACCTTC
CDR3: CASSSEATGTYGYTF

J: TRBJ2-2
length: 14
V: TRBV25-1
D: NA
size: NA
DNA: TGTGCCAGCAGTGCAACAGGGTACACCGGGGAGCTGTTTTTT
CDR3: CASSATGYTGELFF